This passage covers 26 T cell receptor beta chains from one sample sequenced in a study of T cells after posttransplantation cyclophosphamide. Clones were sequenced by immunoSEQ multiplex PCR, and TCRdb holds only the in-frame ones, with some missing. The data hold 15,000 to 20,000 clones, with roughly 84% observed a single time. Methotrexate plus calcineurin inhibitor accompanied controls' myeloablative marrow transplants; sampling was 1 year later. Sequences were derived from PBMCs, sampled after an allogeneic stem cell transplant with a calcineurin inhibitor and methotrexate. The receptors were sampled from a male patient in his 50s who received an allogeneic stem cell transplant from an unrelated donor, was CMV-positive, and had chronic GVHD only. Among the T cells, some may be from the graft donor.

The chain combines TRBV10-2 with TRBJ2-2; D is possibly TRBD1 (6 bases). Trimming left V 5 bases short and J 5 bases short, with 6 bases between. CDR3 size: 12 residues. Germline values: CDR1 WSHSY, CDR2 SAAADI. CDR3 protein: CASSTGTGELFF. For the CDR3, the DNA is TGCGCCAGCAGTACAGGGACCGGGGAGCTGTTTTTT.

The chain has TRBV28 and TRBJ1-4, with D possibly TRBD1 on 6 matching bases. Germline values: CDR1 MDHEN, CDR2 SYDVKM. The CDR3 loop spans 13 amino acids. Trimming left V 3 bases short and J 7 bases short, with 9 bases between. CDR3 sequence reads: CASSFGTIEKLFF. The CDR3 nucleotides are TGTGCCAGCAGTTTCGGGACAATTGAAAAACTGTTTTTT. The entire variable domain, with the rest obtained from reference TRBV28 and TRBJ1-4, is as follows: DVKVTQSSRYLVKRTGEKVFLECVQDMDHENMFWYRQDPGLGLRLIYFSYDVKMKEKGDIPEGYSVSREKKERFSLILESASTNQTSMYLCASSFGTIEKLFFGSGTQLSVL.

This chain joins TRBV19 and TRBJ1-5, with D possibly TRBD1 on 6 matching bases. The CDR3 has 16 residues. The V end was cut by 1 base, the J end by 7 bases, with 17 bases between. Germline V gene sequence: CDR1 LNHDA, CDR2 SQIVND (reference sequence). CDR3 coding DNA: TGTGCCAGTAGTATAGGGGAGAGGGGGGGTAAACAGCCCCAGCATTTT. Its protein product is CASSIGERGGKQPQHF.

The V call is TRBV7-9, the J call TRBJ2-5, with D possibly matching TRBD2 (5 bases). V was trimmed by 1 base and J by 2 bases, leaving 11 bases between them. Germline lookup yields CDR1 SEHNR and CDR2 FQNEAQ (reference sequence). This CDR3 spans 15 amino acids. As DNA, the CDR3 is TGTGCCAGCAGCTTAGTACCGGACTGGCAAGAGACCCAGTACTTC. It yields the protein CASSLVPDWQETQYF.

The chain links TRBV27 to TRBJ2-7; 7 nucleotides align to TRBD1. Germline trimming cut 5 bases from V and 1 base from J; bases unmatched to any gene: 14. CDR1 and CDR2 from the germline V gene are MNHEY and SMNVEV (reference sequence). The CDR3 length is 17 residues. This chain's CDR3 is CASSPTPYGQASYEQYF. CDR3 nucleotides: TGTGCCAGCAGTCCCACCCCCTACGGACAGGCATCCTACGAGCAGTACTTC.

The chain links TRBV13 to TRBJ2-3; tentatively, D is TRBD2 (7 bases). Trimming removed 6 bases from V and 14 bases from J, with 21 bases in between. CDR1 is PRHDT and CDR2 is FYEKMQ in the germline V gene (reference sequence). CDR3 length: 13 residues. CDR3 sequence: CASSESTGGLRYF. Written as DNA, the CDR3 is TGTGCCAGCAGTGAATCGACGGGGGGCCTCCGGTATTTT. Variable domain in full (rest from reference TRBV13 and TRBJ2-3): AAGVIQSPRHLIKEKRETATLKCYPIPRHDTVYWYQQGPGQDPQFLISFYEKMQSDKGSIPDRFSAQQFSDYHSELNMSSLELGDSALYFCASSESTGGLRYFGPGTRLTVL.

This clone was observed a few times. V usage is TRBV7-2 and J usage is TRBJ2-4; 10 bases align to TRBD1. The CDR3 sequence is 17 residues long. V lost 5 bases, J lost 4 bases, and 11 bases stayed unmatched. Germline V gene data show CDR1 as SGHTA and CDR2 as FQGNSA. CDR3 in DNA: TGTGCCAGCAGCCTTAACGACAGGGGGCTTAGTAAAAACATTCAGTACTTC. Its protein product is CASSLNDRGLSKNIQYF.

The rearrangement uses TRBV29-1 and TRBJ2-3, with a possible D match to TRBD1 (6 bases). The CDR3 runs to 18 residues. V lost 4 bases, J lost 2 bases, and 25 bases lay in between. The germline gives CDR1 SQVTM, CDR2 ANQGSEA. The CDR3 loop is CSVVGQGLYTFNTDTQYF. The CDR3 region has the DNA TGCAGCGTTGTAGGGCAGGGGCTCTATACCTTCAACACAGATACGCAGTATTTT.

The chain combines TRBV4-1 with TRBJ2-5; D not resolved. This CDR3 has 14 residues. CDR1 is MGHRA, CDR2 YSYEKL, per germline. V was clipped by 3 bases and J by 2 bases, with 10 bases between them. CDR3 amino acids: CASSQLHLQETQYF. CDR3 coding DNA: TGCGCCAGCAGCCAGTTGCACCTACAAGAGACCCAGTACTTC.

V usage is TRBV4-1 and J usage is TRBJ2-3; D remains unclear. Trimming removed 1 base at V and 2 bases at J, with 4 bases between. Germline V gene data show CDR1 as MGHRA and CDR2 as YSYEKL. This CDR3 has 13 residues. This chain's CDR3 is CASSQGVTDTQYF. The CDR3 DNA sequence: TGCGCCAGCAGCCAAGGAGTCACAGATACGCAGTATTTT.

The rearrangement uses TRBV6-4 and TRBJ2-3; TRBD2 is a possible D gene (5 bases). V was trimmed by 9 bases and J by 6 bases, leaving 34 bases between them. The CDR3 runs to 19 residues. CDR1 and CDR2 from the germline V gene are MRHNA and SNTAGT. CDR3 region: CARDSRPRCKPSRVDTQYF. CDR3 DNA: TGTGCCAGGGACTCGAGGCCGAGATGTAAACCAAGCCGCGTGGATACGCAGTATTTT.

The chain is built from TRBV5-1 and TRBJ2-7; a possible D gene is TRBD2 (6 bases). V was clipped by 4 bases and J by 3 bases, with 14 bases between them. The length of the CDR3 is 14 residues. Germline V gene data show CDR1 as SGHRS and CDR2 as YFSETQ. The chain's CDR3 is CASSRRPEGYEQYF. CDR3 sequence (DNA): TGCGCCAGCAGCAGAAGGCCGGAGGGCTACGAGCAGTACTTC.

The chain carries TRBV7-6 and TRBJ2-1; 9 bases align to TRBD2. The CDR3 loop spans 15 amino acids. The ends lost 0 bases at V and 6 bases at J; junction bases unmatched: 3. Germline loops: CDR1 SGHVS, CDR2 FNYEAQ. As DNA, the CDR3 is TGTGCCAGCAGCTTAGCAGCGGGAGGTAGCAATGAGCAGTTCTTC. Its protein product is CASSLAAGGSNEQFF.

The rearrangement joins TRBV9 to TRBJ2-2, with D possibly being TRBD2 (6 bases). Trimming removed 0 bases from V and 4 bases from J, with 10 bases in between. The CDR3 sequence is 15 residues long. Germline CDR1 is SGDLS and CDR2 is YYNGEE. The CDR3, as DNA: TGTGCCAGCAGCGTAGACGGGAGCGGCACCGGGGAGCTGTTTTTT. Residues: CASSVDGSGTGELFF.

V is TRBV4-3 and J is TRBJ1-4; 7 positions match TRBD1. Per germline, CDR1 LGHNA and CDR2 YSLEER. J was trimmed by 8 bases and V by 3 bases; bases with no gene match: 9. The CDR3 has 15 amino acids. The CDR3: CASSQIQGIGEKLFF. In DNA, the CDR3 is TGCGCCAGCAGCCAGATACAGGGGATTGGAGAAAAACTGTTTTTT.

CDR3 nucleotide sequence: TGTGCTAGTGGTCGCACTACAGGGCTCAACACTGAAGCTTTCTTT. Its translation: CASGRTTGLNTEAFF. The rearrangement links TRBV12-5 to TRBJ1-1; D possibly corresponds to TRBD1 (6 bases). The CDR3 is made up of 15 amino acids. The V gene's germline CDR1 is LGHNT and CDR2 FRNRAP. Trimming removed 5 bases from V and 2 bases from J, with 15 bases in between.

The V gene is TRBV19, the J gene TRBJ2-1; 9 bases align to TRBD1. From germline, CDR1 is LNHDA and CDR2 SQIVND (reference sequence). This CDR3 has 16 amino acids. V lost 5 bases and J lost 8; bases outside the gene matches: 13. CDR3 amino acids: CASSLLTGGRWDEQFF. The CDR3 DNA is TGTGCCAGTAGTTTGCTTACAGGGGGCAGGTGGGATGAGCAGTTCTTC.

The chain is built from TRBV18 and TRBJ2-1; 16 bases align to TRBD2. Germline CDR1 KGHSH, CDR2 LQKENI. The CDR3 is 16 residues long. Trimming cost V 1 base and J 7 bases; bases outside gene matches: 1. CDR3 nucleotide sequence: TGTGCCAGCTCACCACAGGGACTAGCGGGAGGGAATGAGCAGTTCTTC. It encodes CASSPQGLAGGNEQFF.

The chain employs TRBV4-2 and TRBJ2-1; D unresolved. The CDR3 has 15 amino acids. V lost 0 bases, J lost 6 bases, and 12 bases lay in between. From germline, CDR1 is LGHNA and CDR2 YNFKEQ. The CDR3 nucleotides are TGTGCCAGCAGCCAAGAGGCTTCCAGTCCCAATGAGCAGTTCTTC. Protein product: CASSQEASSPNEQFF.

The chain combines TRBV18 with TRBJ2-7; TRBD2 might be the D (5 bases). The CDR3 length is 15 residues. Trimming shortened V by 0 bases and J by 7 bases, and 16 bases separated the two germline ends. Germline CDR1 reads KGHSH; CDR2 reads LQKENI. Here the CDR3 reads CASSPPAGYDREQYF. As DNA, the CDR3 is TGTGCCAGCTCACCACCGGCGGGCTACGATCGGGAGCAGTACTTC. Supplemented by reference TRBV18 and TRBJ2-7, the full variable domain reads NAGVMQNPRHLVRRRGQEARLRCSPMKGHSHVYWYRQLPEEGLKFMVYLQKENIIDESGMPKERFSAEFPKEGPSILRIQQVVRGDSAAYFCASSPPAGYDREQYFGPGTRLTVT.

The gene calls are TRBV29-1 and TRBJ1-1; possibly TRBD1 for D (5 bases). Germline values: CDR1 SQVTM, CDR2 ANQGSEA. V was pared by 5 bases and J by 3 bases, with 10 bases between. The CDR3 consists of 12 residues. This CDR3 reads CSVPGSDTEAFF. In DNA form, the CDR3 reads TGCAGCGTTCCAGGGTCGGACACTGAAGCTTTCTTT.

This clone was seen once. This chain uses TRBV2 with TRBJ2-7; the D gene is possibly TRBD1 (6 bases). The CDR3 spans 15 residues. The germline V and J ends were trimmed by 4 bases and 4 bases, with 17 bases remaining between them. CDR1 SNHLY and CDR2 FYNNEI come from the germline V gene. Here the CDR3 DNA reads TGTGCCAGCAGTGCATCACAGGGCTGGAATTACGAGCAGTACTTC. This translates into CASSASQGWNYEQYF.

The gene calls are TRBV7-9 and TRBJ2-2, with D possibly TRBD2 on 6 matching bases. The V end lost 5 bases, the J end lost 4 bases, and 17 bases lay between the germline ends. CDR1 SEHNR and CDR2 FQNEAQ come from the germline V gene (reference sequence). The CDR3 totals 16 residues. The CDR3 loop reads CASSPQAGTLTGELFF. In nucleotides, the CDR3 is TGTGCCAGCAGCCCCCAAGCGGGTACCCTCACCGGGGAGCTGTTTTTT.

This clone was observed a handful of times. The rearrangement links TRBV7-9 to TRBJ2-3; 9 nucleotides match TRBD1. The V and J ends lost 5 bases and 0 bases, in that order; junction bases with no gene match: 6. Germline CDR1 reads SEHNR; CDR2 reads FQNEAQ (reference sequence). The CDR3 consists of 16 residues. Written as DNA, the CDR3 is TGTGCCAGCAGCCCTTGGACAGGGGCTAGCACAGATACGCAGTATTTT. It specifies CASSPWTGASTDTQYF.

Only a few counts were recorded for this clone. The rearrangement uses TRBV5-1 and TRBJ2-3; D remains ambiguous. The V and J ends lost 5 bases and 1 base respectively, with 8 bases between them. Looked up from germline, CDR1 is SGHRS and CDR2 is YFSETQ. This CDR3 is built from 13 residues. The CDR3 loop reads CASSQAGTDTQYF. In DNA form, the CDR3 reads TGCGCCAGCAGTCAGGCAGGCACAGATACGCAGTATTTT.

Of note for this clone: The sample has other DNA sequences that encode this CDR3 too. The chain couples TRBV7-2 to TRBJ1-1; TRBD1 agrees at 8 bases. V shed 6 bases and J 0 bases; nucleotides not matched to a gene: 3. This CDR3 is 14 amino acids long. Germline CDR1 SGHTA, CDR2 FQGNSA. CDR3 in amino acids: CASSWDRLNTEAFF. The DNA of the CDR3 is TGTGCCAGCAGTTGGGACAGGCTGAACACTGAAGCTTTCTTT.